This TCR beta chain was recovered during a study of CD8+CD57+ T cells in acquired aplastic anemia. Study-wide context: Quantities of DNA derived from sorted CD4+ and CD8+ cells averaged around 3.2 ug.

Profiling of TCR beta VDJ combinations and CDR3 sequences used genomic DNA as template. TCRdb analysed the reads with MiXCR anew, one entry per CDR3 protein. The sample holds about 250,000 distinct CDR3 sequences, around half seen once. This CDR3 has 11 residues. Germline values: CDR1 SEHNR, CDR2 FQNEAQ (reference sequence). Between the trimmed V and J ends, which lost 7 bases and 10 bases, there was a span of 11 bases. For sequencing, patients were chosen who had shown expansion of CD8+CD57+ cells by flow cytometry. The enrolled patients all had severe acquired aplastic anemia. This clonotype showed up many times.

This chain joins TRBV7-9 and TRBJ2-1; weak D call: TRBD1 (5 bases). The TCR sequence derives from a human donor with aplastic anemia. Specimen: sorted CD4+, CD8+, or CD8+CD57+ T cells (not recorded which) from PBMCs. CDR3 DNA sequence: TGTGCCAGCACTCTGGGGCCCGAGCAGTTCTTC. As protein: CASTLGPEQFF.